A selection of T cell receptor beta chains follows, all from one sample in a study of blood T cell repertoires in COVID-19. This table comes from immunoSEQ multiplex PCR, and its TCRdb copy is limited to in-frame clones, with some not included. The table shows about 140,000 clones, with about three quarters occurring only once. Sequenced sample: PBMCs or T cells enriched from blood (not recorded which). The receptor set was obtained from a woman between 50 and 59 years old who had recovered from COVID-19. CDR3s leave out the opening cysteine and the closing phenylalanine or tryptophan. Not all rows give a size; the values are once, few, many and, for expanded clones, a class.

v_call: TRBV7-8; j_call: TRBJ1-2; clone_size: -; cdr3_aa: ASSWYRDRDYGYT
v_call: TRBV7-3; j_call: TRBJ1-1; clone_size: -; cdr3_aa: ASSLNDRTNTEAF
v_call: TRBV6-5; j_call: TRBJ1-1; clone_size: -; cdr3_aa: ASRETAHEAF
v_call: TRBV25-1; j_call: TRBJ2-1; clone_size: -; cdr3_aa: ASSLSAAGSYNEQF
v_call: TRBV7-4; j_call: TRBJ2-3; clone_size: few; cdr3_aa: ASSLVFLTDTQY
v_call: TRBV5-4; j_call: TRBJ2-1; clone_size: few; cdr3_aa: AYLPTQDNEQF
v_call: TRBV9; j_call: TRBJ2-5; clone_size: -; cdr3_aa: ASSVGTSGVETQY
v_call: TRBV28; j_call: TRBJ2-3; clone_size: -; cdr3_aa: ASSRGSASTDTQY
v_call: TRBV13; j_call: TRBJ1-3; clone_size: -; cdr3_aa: ASSAGTASGNTIY
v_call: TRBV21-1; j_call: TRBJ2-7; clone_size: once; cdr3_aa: ASSKPGKRSYEQY
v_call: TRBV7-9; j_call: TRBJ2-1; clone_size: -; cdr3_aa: ASSITGGALNEQF
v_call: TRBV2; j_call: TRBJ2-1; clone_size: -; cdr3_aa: ASRLTSGSSNEQF
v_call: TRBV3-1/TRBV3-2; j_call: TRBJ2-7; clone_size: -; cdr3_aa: ASSQTAGSYEQY
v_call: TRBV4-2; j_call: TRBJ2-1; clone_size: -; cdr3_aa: ASRPDREDEQF
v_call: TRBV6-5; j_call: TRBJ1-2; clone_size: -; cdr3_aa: ASSYSLGGTYGYT